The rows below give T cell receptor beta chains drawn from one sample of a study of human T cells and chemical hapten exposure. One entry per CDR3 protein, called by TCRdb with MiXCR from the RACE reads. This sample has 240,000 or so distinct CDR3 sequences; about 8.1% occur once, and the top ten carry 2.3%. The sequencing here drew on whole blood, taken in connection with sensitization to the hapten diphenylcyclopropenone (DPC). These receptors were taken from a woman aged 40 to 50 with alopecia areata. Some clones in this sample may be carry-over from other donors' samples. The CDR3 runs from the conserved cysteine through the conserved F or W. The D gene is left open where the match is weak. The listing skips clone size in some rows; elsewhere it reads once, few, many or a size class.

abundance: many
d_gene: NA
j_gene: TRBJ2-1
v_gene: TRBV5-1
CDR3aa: CASSWTVFGNEQFF
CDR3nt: TGCGCCAGCAGCTGGACTGTCTTTGGCAATGAGCAGTTCTTC

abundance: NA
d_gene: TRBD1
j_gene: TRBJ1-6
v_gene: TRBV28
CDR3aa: CASSLRTGGVSPLHF
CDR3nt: TGTGCCAGCAGTCTGAGGACAGGGGGCGTTTCACCCCTCCACTTT

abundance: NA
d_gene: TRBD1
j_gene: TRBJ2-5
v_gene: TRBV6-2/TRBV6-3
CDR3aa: CASSYAAGQGQETQYF
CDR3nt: TGTGCCAGCAGTTACGCAGCCGGACAGGGCCAAGAGACCCAGTACTTC

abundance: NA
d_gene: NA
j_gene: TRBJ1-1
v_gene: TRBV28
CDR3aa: CASRSAGAHNTEAFF
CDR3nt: TGTGCCAGCAGGTCCGCAGGGGCCCATAACACTGAAGCTTTCTTT

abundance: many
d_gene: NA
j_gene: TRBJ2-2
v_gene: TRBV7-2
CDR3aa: CASSTNRGGTGELFF
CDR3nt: TGTGCCAGCAGCACCAACAGGGGAGGCACCGGGGAGCTGTTTTTT

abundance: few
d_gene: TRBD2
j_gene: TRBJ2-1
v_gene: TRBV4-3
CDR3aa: CASSQAPSGNNRNEQFF
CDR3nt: TGCGCCAGCAGCCAAGCGCCTAGCGGGAACAACCGAAATGAGCAGTTCTTC

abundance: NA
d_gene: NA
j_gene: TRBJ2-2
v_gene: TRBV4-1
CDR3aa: CASSPMTGRGARTGELFF
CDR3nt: TGCGCCAGCAGCCCAATGACAGGGAGGGGCGCAAGGACCGGGGAGCTGTTTTTT

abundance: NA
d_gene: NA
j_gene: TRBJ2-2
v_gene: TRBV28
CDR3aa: CASSLSWGELFF
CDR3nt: TGTGCCAGCAGTTTATCGTGGGGGGAGCTGTTTTTT

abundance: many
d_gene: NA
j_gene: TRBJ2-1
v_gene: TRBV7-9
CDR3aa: CASSPRTMYEQFF
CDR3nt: TGTGCCAGCAGCCCACGGACTATGTATGAGCAGTTCTTC

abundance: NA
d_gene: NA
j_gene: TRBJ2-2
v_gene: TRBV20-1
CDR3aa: CSARRVYGSGTGELFF
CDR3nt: TGCAGTGCTAGAAGGGTTTATGGGAGCGGCACCGGGGAGCTGTTTTTT

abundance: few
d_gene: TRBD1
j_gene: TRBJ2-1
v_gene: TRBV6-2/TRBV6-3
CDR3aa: CASSYRGLSLDEQFF
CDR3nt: TGTGCCAGCAGTTACAGGGGGCTGAGTTTGGATGAGCAGTTCTTC

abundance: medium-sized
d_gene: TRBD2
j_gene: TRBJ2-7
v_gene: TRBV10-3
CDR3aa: CAISEGTSGVYEQYF
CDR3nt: TGTGCCATCAGTGAGGGGACTAGCGGTGTCTACGAGCAGTACTTC

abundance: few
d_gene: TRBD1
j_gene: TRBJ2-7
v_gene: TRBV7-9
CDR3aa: CASSPLTGGVIYEQYF
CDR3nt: TGTGCCAGCAGCCCCTTAACAGGGGGCGTCATCTACGAGCAGTACTTC

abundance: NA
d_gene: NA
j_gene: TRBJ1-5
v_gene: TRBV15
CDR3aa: CATSRDRGGGQPQHF
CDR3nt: TGTGCCACCAGCAGAGATAGAGGGGGAGGACAGCCCCAGCATTTT

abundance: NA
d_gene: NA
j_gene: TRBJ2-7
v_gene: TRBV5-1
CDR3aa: CASSDTSSYEQYF
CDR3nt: TGCGCCAGCAGCGACACTAGCTCCTACGAGCAGTACTTC

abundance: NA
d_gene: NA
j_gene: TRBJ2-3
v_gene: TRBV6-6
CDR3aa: CASSYSGRRSTDTQYF
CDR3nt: TGTGCCAGCAGTTACTCGGGGCGAAGAAGCACAGATACGCAGTATTTT

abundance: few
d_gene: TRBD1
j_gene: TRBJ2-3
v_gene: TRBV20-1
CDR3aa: CSAKTGQGAGDTQYF
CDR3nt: TGCAGTGCAAAGACGGGCCAGGGGGCGGGAGATACGCAGTATTTT

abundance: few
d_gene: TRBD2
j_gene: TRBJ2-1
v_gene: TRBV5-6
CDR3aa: CASCEVTSVHNEQFF
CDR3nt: TGTGCCAGCTGTGAAGTGACTAGCGTGCACAATGAGCAGTTCTTC

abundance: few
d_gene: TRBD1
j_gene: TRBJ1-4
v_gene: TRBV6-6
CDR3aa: CASSFPGQTNEKLFF
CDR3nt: TGTGCCAGCAGTTTCCCGGGACAGACAAATGAAAAACTGTTTTTT

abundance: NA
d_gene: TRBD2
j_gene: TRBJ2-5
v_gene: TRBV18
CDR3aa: CASSPGLAGPETQYF
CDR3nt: TGTGCCAGCTCACCCGGGCTAGCGGGACCGGAGACCCAGTACTTC

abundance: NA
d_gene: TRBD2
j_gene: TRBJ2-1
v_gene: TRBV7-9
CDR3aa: CASISGNYNEQFF
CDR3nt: TGTGCCAGCATAAGCGGGAACTACAATGAGCAGTTCTTC

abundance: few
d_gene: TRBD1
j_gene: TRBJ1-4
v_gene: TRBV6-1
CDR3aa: CASSEGVGQGVRKLFF
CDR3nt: TGTGCCAGCAGTGAAGGGGTGGGACAGGGCGTGAGAAAACTGTTTTTT

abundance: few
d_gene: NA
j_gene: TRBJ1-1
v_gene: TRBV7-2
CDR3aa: CASSLWLNTEAFF
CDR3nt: TGTGCCAGCAGCTTATGGCTGAACACTGAAGCTTTCTTT

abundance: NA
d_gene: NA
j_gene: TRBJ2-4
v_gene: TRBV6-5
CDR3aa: CASSFTRGTGKNIQYF
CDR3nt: TGTGCCAGCAGTTTCACCCGGGGGACGGGCAAAAACATTCAGTACTTC

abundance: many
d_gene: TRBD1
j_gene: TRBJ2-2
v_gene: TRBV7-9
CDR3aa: CATSSGQGNTGELFF
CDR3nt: TGTGCCACCTCGTCGGGACAGGGGAACACCGGGGAGCTGTTTTTT

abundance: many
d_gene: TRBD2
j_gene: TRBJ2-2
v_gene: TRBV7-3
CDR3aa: CASSLSGTSAGELFF
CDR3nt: TGTGCCAGCAGCTTAAGCGGGACTAGCGCCGGGGAGCTGTTTTTT

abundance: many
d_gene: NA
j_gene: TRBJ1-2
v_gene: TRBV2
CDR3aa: CASSEQGRVGYGYTF
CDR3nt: TGTGCCAGCAGTGAACAGGGTCGGGTAGGCTATGGCTACACCTTC

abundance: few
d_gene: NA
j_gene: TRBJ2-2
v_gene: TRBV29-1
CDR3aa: CSVRAHGNGELFF
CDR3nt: TGCAGCGTGAGGGCCCACGGAAACGGGGAGCTGTTTTTT

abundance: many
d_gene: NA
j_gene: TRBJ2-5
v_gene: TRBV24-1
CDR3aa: CATSDPSNYRSGETQYF
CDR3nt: TGTGCCACCAGTGATCCATCCAACTACCGCAGCGGGGAGACCCAGTACTTC

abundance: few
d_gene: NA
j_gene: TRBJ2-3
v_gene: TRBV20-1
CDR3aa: CSARADTGTDTQYF
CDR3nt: TGCAGTGCTAGAGCTGATACTGGGACAGATACGCAGTATTTT

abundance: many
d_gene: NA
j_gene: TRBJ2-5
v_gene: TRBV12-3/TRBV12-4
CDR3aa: CASSLRQAQETQYF
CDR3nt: TGTGCCAGCAGTTTGAGACAGGCCCAAGAGACCCAGTACTTC

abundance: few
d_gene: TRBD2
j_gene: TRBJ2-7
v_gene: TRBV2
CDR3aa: CASSSPLAGGTPSTEQYF
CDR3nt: TGTGCCAGCAGCTCACCTCTAGCGGGAGGAACCCCGTCCACCGAGCAGTACTTC

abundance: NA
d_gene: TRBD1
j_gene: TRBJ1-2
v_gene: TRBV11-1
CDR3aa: CASSLRQGANGYTF
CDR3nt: TGTGCCAGCAGCTTACGACAGGGGGCAAATGGCTACACCTTC

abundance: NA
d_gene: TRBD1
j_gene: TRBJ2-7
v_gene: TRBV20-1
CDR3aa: CSAGPARTGTYEQYF
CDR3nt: TGCAGTGCTGGCCCGGCGCGGACAGGGACCTACGAGCAGTACTTC

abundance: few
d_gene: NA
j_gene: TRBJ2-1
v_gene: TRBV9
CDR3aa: CASSVVSTPGNEQFF
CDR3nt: TGTGCCAGCAGCGTAGTTTCGACCCCTGGTAATGAGCAGTTCTTC

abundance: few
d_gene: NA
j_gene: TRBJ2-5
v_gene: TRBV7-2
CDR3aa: CASSLNAQGTETQYF
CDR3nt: TGTGCCAGCAGCTTAAATGCTCAGGGGACAGAGACCCAGTACTTC

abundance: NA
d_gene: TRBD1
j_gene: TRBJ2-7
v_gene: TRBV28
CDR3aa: CASSFAGTGGSYEQYF
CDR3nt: TGTGCCAGCAGTTTCGCCGGGACAGGGGGCAGTTACGAGCAGTACTTC

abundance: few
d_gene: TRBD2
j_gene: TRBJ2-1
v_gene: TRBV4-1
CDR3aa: CASSQSTSGNNEQFF
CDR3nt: TGCGCCAGCAGCCAGTCGACTAGCGGGAATAATGAGCAGTTCTTC

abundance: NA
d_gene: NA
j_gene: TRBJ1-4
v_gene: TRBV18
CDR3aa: CASSPLQGVSEKLFF
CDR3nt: TGTGCCAGCTCACCCTTACAGGGCGTGAGTGAAAAACTGTTTTTT

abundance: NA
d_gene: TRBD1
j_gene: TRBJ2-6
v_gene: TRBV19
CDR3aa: CASSLGGGLPSGANVLTF
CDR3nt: TGTGCCAGTAGCCTAGGGGGCGGATTGCCCTCTGGGGCCAACGTCCTGACTTTC

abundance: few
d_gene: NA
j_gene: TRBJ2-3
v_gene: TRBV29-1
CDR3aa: CSVAPLRGRSDTQYF
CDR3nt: TGCAGCGTTGCCCCCCTCAGGGGAAGATCAGATACGCAGTATTTT

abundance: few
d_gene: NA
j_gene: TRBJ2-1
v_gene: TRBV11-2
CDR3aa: CASSLVVRSSSYNEQFF
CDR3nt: TGTGCCAGCAGCTTAGTCGTCCGGTCTAGCTCCTACAATGAGCAGTTCTTC

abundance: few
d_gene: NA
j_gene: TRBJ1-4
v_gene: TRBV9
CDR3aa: CASSAGTRQGEKLFF
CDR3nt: TGTGCCAGCAGCGCAGGGACAAGGCAGGGTGAAAAACTGTTTTTT

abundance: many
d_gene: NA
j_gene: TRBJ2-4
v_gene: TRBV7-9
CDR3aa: CASSWDGGINIQYF
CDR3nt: TGTGCCAGCAGCTGGGACGGAGGTATAAACATTCAGTACTTC

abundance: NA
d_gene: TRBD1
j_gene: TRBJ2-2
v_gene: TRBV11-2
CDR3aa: CASSLGTGGRTGELFF
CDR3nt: TGTGCCAGCAGCTTAGGGACAGGCGGACGCACCGGGGAGCTGTTTTTT

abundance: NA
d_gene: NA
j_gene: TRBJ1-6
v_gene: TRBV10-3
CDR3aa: CAISESNSDPRSYNSPLHF
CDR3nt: TGTGCCATCAGTGAGTCGAACAGTGATCCTAGGTCCTATAATTCACCCCTCCACTTT

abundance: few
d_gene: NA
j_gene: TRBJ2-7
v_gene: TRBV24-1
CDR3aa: CATRPGPESHEQYF
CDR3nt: TGTGCCACCAGGCCGGGACCGGAAAGCCACGAGCAGTACTTC

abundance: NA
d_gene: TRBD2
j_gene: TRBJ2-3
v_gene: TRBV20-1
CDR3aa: CSARHHLAGPADTQYF
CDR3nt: TGCAGTGCTAGACACCATCTAGCGGGACCCGCAGATACGCAGTATTTT

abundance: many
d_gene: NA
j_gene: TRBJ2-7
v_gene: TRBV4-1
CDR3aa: CASSQDTGAYEQYF
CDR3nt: TGCGCCAGCAGCCAAGATACCGGCGCCTACGAGCAGTACTTC

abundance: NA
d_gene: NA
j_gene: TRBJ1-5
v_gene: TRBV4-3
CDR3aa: CASSQDGRGSNQPQHF
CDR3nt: TGCGCCAGCAGCCAAGATGGCAGGGGAAGCAATCAGCCCCAGCATTTT